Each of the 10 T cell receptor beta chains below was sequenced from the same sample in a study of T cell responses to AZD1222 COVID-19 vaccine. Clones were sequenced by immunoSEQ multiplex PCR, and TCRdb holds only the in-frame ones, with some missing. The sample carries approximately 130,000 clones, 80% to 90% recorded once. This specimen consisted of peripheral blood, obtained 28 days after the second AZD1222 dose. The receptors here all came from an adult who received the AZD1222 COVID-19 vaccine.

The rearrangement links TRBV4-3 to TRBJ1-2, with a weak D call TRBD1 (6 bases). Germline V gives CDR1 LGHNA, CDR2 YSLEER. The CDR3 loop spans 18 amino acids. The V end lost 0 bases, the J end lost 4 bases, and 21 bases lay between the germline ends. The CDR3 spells CASSQDGQGSIRAYGYTF. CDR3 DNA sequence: TGCGCCAGCAGCCAAGATGGGCAGGGGAGCATTCGTGCCTATGGCTACACCTTC.

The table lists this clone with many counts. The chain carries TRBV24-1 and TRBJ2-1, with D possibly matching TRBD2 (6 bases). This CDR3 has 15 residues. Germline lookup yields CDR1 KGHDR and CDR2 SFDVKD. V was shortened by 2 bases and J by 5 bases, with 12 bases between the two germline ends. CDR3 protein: CATSDSGTGHNEQFF. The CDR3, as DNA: TGTGCCACCAGTGATTCCGGGACTGGACACAATGAGCAGTTCTTC.

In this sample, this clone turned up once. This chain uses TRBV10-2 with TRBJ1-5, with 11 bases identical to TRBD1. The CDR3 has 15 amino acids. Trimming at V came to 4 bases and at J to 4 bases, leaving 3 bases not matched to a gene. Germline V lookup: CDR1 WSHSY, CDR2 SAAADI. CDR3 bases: TGCGCCAGCAGTGTAGGACAGGGGGCGAATCAGCCCCAGCATTTT. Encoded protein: CASSVGQGANQPQHF.

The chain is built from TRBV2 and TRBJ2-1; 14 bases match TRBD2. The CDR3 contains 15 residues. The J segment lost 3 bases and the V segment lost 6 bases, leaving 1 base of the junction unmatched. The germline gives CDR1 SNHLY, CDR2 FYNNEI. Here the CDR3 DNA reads TGTGCCAGCAGCGGACTAGCGGGAGGCTACAATGAGCAGTTCTTC. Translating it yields CASSGLAGGYNEQFF.

CDR3 DNA sequence: TGCGCCAGCAGCCAGGGACAGGGGGAAAACTATGGCTACACCTTC. The encoded protein is CASSQGQGENYGYTF. The chain recombines TRBV4-3 with TRBJ1-2; 11 nucleotides align to TRBD1. Germline V CDR1 and CDR2: LGHNA, YSLEER. The CDR3 has 15 residues. The V and J ends lost 3 bases and 2 bases, in that order; junction bases with no gene match: 2.

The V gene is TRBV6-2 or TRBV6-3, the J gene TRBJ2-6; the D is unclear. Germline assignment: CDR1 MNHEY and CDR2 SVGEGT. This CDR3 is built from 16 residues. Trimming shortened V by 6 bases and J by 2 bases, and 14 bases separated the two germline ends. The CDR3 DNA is TGTGCCAGCAGCCCTGGCAGGATGCCTGGGGCCAACGTCCTGACTTTC. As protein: CASSPGRMPGANVLTF.

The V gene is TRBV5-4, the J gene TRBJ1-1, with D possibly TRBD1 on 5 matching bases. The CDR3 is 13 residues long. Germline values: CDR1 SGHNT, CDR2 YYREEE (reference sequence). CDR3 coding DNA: TGTGCTTGGAACAGGCCCCTGAACACTGAAGCTTTCTTT. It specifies CAWNRPLNTEAFF.

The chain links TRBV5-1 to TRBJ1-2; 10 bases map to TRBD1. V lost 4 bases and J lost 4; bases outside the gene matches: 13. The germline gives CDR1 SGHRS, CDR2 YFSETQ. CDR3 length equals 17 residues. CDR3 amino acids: CASSPLTGTGVFYGYTF. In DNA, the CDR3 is TGCGCCAGCAGCCCGCTAACCGGGACAGGGGTTTTCTATGGCTACACCTTC.

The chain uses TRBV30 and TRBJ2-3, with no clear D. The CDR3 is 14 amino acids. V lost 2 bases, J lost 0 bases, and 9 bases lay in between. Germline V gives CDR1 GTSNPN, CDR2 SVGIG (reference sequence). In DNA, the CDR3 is TGTGCCTGGAGTTGGTCCGGGAGCACAGATACGCAGTATTTT. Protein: CAWSWSGSTDTQYF.

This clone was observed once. CDR3 region: CSASGGYEQYF. The CDR3 bases are TGCAGTGCTAGTGGGGGTTACGAGCAGTACTTC. The gene calls are TRBV20-1 and TRBJ2-7, with D perhaps matching TRBD1 or TRBD2 (5 bases each). V was shortened by 3 bases and J by 4 bases, with 7 bases between the two germline ends. This CDR3 has 11 residues. Germline assignment: CDR1 DFQATT and CDR2 SNEGSKA (reference sequence).